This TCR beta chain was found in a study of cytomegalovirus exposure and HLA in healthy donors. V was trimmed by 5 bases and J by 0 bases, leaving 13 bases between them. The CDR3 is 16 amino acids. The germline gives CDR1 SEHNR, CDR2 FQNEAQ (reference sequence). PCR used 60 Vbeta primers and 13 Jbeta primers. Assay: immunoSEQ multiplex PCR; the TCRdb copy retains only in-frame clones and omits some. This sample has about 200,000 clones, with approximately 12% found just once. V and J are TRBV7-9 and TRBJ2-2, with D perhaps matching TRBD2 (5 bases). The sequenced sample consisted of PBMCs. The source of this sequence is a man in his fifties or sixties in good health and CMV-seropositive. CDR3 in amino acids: CASSPFGLANTGELFF. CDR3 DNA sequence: TGTGCCAGCAGCCCATTTGGACTGGCGAACACCGGGGAGCTGTTTTTT.